This TCR beta chain was identified in a study of HIV-infected patients and healthy controls (dated by TCRdb to the mid-2010s). Looking at the study overall: After three months of therapy, CD4 counts in about 90% of the 16 patients increased to a modest but significant degree while remaining below normal ranges. The CD4:CD8 ratio rose slightly, whereas CD8 counts showed no consistent shift during early therapy. Viral load became undetectable in about 70% of the 16 patients by the second bleed and in all patients after a further year of therapy. Patients lacked overall T-cell lymphocytopenia, and total CDR3 counts per chain did not differ significantly from controls. The study asked whether deep sequencing of the TCR repertoire from small blood samples of HIV patients could detect immune perturbation and reconstitution. Findings and caveats that apply to the study as a whole: The study cohorts differed slightly in age and sex profile, but those differences did not account for the observed differences in diversity. Treated samples reflected only approximately 12 weeks of therapy, arguably too short to observe immune reconstitution given low adult thymic output. Rare events from HIV-infected data received too much weight under size-matching, and comparisons were complicated by unequal numbers of distinct sequences between patients and controls. Roughly threefold more distinct CDR3s and higher Shannon diversity were observed in healthy control repertoires than in untreated HIV+ repertoires. Donor HLA types were not determined in the study. Alpha-beta chain pairing was not determined in the samples. HIV-infected repertoires showed significantly elevated mean Gini indices relative to controls, which possibly reflects oligoclonality. Compared with controls, HIV-infected patients showed significantly different mean usage of eight alpha and eight beta V genes. Size-matched repertoire data did not replicate the apparent post-therapy recovery of the Gini index in HIV-infected patients. Processing was restricted to sixteen HIV-infected individuals, which the authors judged to be a major constraint on the generalizability of the findings. By Jaccard index and by the count of highly shared sequences, healthy controls shared more CDR3s between individuals than HIV+ patients did. MAIT cell alpha-chain CDR3s were present at high frequency in healthy controls but severely depleted in HIV+ repertoires. The use of whole blood limited sequencing depth and precluded separation of the dynamics of distinct T-cell subpopulations. During therapy, a significant decrease in frequency was seen for HIV-associated CDR3s, whereas no significant change was found for CMV-associated CDR3s, although most of them became more frequent.

Using SuperScript III with primers targeting the alpha and beta constant regions, around 500 ng of RNA was reverse transcribed. Alpha and beta chain libraries were generated separately via chain-specific third strand synthesis with multiplexing indices. To avoid primer bias, the protocol used one single primer pair to amplify every rearrangement within a chain, and the protocol also attached molecular barcodes to each cDNA molecule. Purified cDNA was joined by T4 RNA Ligase 1 to a 5' RACE adapter carrying a random hexamer and the SP2 sequencing primer site. With slow temperature ramps used to favor optimal annealing, second strand synthesis was primed from the SP2 site with Phusion polymerase. Joined together, two random hexamer sequences that had both been added before amplification formed the 12-nucleotide barcode of each molecule. A brief initial PCR introduced P5 and P7 adapter elements together with a second index, and a 23-cycle amplification PCR using P5s and P7 primers was subsequently performed. In total the libraries went through roughly 30 PCR cycles, after which the libraries were quantified on a Qubit, sized on a Bioanalyzer, and diluted to 4 to 5 nM. Sequencing of the normalized libraries was done on an Illumina MiSeq using 2 x 250 paired-end kits. Reverse transcription reactions were cleaned up on MinElute columns and eluted into approximately 10 ul Tris-Cl. A 1:1 ratio of AMPure XP beads was used to clean the adapter ligations after they had run for 23 hours at 16 degrees C. In the paper's pipeline: A modified Decombinator that output V, J, insert and barcode information was used to process the demultiplexed FASTQ files. Any sequence that shared a barcode yet differed from the dominant sequence was discarded as an error, and the number of original cDNA molecules was estimated by counting barcodes clustered at Levenshtein distance 3. For downstream analyses, the R packages ineq, vegan, igraph and RCytoscape were used, along with IMGT nomenclature and CDR3 definitions. V gene usage was calculated across distinct sequences, with every TCR tallied a single time to avoid skew from clonal expansion. Unique CDR3 amino acid sequences within a donor were connected in similarity networks whenever two sequences differed by a single Levenshtein edit. The authors compiled published HIV-specific CDR3s (approximately 92 alpha, 650 to 800 beta) and CMV-specific CDR3s (approximately 13 alpha, 253 beta) and searched for them in the repertoires. Random subsampling to size-matched repertoires showed patients' decreased diversity was not caused by their lower sequence numbers. TCRdb trimmed public reads at Q25 via fastp, called clones via MiXCR and kept in-frame beta chains. Entries are consolidated by CDR3 protein sequence, retaining the most common genes and DNA. The V and J calls were determined by TCRdb, not by the authors. Counted in this sample were fewer than 5,500 distinct CDR3 sequences; roughly 20% of them appeared once. The ten most abundant clones make up 25% to 30% of the sample.

As for this clonotype: Its antigen remains unidentified. This sequence may be a read error, since a much larger clone differs from it by one base.

Counted from cysteine to phenylalanine, this CDR3 has 14 amino acids. Only the CDR3 DNA stays, 42 bases, in frame from base 1. The germline V gene (reference sequence) specifies LNHDA as CDR1 and SQIVND as CDR2. The study collected follow-up blood from HIV-infected patients roughly three months, about 14 weeks, after antiretroviral therapy began. Since whole blood was used without any cell fractionation, the repertoire reflected all peripheral T cells in unsorted form. An approximately 2.6 ml sample of peripheral blood was drawn into Tempus tubes for RNA extraction. Patients were deemed ineligible for enrollment if they had febrile or AIDS-related illness, tumors, hepatitis B or C coinfection, immunomodulatory therapy, recent vaccination or treatment interruptions. Residual genomic DNA was removed with the TURBO-DNase kit and globin mRNA was depleted with GLOBINclear.

The material was blood, obtained during antiretroviral therapy. This receptor was obtained from an adult with HIV infection. The rearranged chain carries TRBV19 and TRBJ1-2; the D segment could be TRBD1, given 5 matching bases. The DNA reads TGTGACAGTAGTACCCCCCGGGGCTATTCGGGCTACACCTTC. This is translated as CDSSTPRGYSGYTF.